The T cell receptor beta chain under discussion was sequenced for a study of shared clonotypes between healthy human individuals (dated by TCRdb to the early 2020s). Context from the whole study: Two women and a few men aged 18 to 49 years were included in the cohort. For each donor, CD4 naive and CD4 memory were each given three plates, CD8 naive was given two plates, and CD8 memory was given one plate. The study deeply sequenced blood TCR repertoires of about 5 healthy adults to estimate repertoire size and the extent of clonotype sharing between individuals. To increase sequencing depth and limit assay-specific biases, different laboratories used diverse techniques to prepare libraries and sequence TCR repertoires. Per donor, leukapheresis produced somewhere between about 0.9 and 10 billion PBMCs.

Relative to germline, V is 2 bases shorter and J is 6 bases shorter, with 18 bases between their ends. The germline V gene encodes CDR1 SGHRS and CDR2 YFSETQ. The CDR3, from cysteine to phenylalanine, totals 15 residues. Only the CDR3 portion is preserved as DNA: 45 bases, with reading frame beginning at the first base. TCR CDR3 regions were amplified from genomic DNA by multiplex PCR using the deep immunoSEQ assay. Genomic DNA extracted from each cell subset was distributed evenly over all wells of several immunoSEQ 96-well plates, and each plate served as one replicate. For sorted subsets, approximately 210 ng of genomic DNA, equivalent to 30,000 or so T cell genomes, went into each replicate PCR. Purified libraries were quantified with a Qubit 3.0 fluorometer, sized on a Bioanalyzer 2100, and re-quantified with the KAPA Library Quantification kit. A separate single-read 150-cycle Illumina NextSeq 550 flow cell was used to sequence each immunoSEQ 96-well plate. The paper's data handling went like this. Because only junctional sequences without quality scores were contained in the immunoSEQ output, filtering matching that applied to full-length reads could not be performed. Sequences were annotated with PyIR, a Python wrapper for IgBLAST v1.9, using IMGT germline references to assign V/J genes and CDR3. Reads were removed for weak V/J assignments (E-value above 1e-6), missing CDR3, stop codons, out-of-frame junctions, or ambiguous translated residues. V3J clonotypes were defined as sequences sharing the same inferred V gene, J gene, and CDR3 amino acid sequence. Percentage overlap between repertoires was computed as shared unique clonotypes divided by the size of the smaller repertoire. Three approaches were used to assess repertoire richness: RTK rarefaction, the Chao1 estimator, and Recon v2.1 estimates of unobserved clonotypes. For all TCRbeta clonotypes obtained by the gDNA method from a handful of donors, generation probabilities were computed with OLGA. TCRdb retrieved this table from immuneACCESS and kept in-frame rearrangements only. Not all clones are present; in checked studies, unresolved V genes account for under half, and no reason is known for the remainder. V and J calls plus clone size are reproduced from that table; the DNA served to infer D and trimming. Here the sample has 600,000 to 750,000 clones; about three quarters occur a single time. The ten largest clones add up to 1.8% of the sample.

On the study overall, not on this receptor specifically: Compared with non-shared clonotypes, the clonotypes found in all four sorted-subset donors had higher generation probabilities. Estimated clonotype richness was generally larger for naive than for memory subsets. Across four donors, 4.5% to 6.5% of naive CD4, approximately 4% of naive CD8, 2.3% of memory CD4, and roughly 0.4% of memory CD8 clonotypes were shared. The small number of donors limited the genetic and exposure-history diversity represented. Pairwise subsampling indicated that sequencing depth was expected to affect the degree of clonotype sharing among donors. Sampling was limited to blood, and TCR repertoires in tissue likely differ from TCR repertoires in blood. Incomplete sequencing was indicated by rarefaction of sorted-subset datasets, despite the large sequencing depth.

The donors were healthy, HIV-negative adults who had no recently reported acute infections or vaccinations. Only Caucasian adults living in Nashville, Tennessee, USA were represented among the donors. CD4+ T cells were enriched by magnetic negative selection; naive cells were then positively selected on CD45RA, and the negative fraction formed the memory subset. Blood was collected by leukapheresis, and PBMCs were isolated by Ficoll-Histopaque density gradient centrifugation and then cryopreserved in liquid nitrogen vapor phase. Analytical flow cytometry was used to check the purity and quantity of each magnetically sorted T cell population. Each sorted fraction had its genomic DNA isolated and then quantified by UV absorbance on a Nanodrop 2000c. Worth noting for this clone: Its specific antigen is unknown. The input lacks base qualities; no much larger clone sits a single base away.

This clonotype was sampled from a woman under 40 in good health. This sequence uses TRBV5-1 and TRBJ2-7; TRBD1 might be the D gene, on 5 matching bases. Source material: memory CD4+ T cells sorted from blood. The cell subset or site label corresponds to: CD45RA-negative fraction. DNA sequence: TGCGCCAGCAGCTTTCTAGGGGTCGGTCTGGGCGAGCAGTACTTC. This encodes CASSFLGVGLGEQYF.